The T cell receptor beta chain described here comes from a study of blood T cell repertoires in COVID-19. About the research overall: There were acute and convalescent COVID-19 samples, and they came from the United States, Italy and Spain. The cDNA or gDNA used as material had been derived from T cells, B-cell-depleted T cells, or PBMCs.

The CDR3 length is 14 residues. Looked up from germline, CDR1 is MDHEN and CDR2 is SYDVKM. Trimming took 2 bases from V and 4 from J, leaving 11 bases between them. Original methodology: By means of reference gene primer amplification, nucleated cell counts were estimated. Clones were read by immunoSEQ multiplex PCR, and TCRdb kept only the in-frame ones, dropping some. That table is the source of V, J and clone size, and D and trimming were worked out from the DNA. The sample includes some 320,000 clones, around 89% of them seen just once. Sample: peripheral blood. The receptor comes from a woman aged 25 to 39 who had recovered from COVID-19. The chain combines TRBV28 with TRBJ1-2, with D tentatively TRBD1 (6 bases). The CDR3 nucleotides are TGTGCCAGCAGTTTAGGACAGTCGATCTATGGCTACACCTTC. Translation: CASSLGQSIYGYTF.